These 10 T cell receptor beta chains came from one sample sequenced in a study of CDR3 diversity in severe acne. MiXCR, run by TCRdb on the PCR reads, gives a single entry per CDR3 protein. Among approximately 90,000 distinct CDR3 sequences listed, under 55% were seen once. The material sequenced was blood. Receptor source: a male donor with severe acne vulgaris.

V usage is TRBV15 and J usage is TRBJ2-5; the D call may be TRBD1 or TRBD2 (6 bases each). The V and J ends lost 0 bases and 0 bases respectively, with 14 bases between them. The CDR3 totals 17 residues. Germline-derived CDR1 and CDR2 are LNHNV and YYDKDF (reference sequence). The DNA for the CDR3 is TGTGCCACCAGCAGAGAGCCCGGGGGCCGTGACCAAGAGACCCAGTACTTC. This encodes CATSREPGGRDQETQYF.

This chain joins TRBV10-3 and TRBJ2-1; 10 bases are shared with TRBD2. The CDR3 is 15 residues long. The germline CDR1 and CDR2 sequences are ENHRY and SYGVKD. V lost 4 bases and J lost 6; bases outside the gene matches: 6. The CDR3 spells CAISGEGTSVNEQFF. For the CDR3, the DNA is TGTGCCATCAGTGGGGAGGGGACTAGCGTCAATGAGCAGTTCTTC.

J is TRBJ1-2 and V is TRBV25-1; 7 bases line up with TRBD1. This CDR3 region has 16 residues. J gave up 1 base and V 3 bases, and 8 bases lay outside the gene matches. Germline assignment: CDR1 MGHDK and CDR2 SYGVNS. The CDR3 sequence: CASSEQGTDLNYGYTF. CDR3 sequence (DNA): TGTGCCAGCAGTGAGCAAGGGACAGACCTTAACTATGGCTACACCTTC.

V gene TRBV15 combines with J gene TRBJ2-5; TRBD1 aligns across 7 bases. The CDR3 has 17 residues. The germline V gene has CDR1 LNHNV and CDR2 YYDKDF (reference sequence). J gave up 3 bases and V 0 bases, and 10 bases lay outside the gene matches. CDR3 protein: CATSRESPGQPKETQYF. DNA for the CDR3: TGTGCCACCAGCAGAGAAAGTCCGGGACAGCCAAAAGAGACCCAGTACTTC.

This clonotype was counted at least ten times. The chain recombines TRBV2 with TRBJ2-7; TRBD1 agrees at 9 bases. This CDR3 comprises 14 residues. Trimming cost V 4 bases and J 3 bases; bases outside gene matches: 4. Looked up from germline, CDR1 is SNHLY and CDR2 is FYNNEI. In nucleotides, the CDR3 is TGTGCCAGCAGTGGCCGGGACAGGGACTACGAGCAGTACTTC. It is translated as CASSGRDRDYEQYF.

This clonotype came up many times. The rearrangement joins TRBV6-2 or TRBV6-3 to TRBJ2-7; TRBD2 matches at 10 bases. Germline trimming cut 7 bases from V and 1 base from J; bases unmatched to any gene: 4. Germline-derived CDR1 and CDR2 are MNHEY and SVGEGT. This CDR3 comprises 14 residues. The CDR3 reads CASTTSGMSYEQYF. CDR3 bases: TGTGCCAGCACCACTAGCGGGATGTCCTACGAGCAGTACTTC.

This clonotype was counted at least ten times. V is TRBV6-2 or TRBV6-3 and J is TRBJ2-7; 9 bases agree with TRBD2. V trimming: 6 bases; J trimming: 3 bases; junction bases outside the gene matches: 6. The CDR3 extends over 14 amino acids. CDR1 MNHEY and CDR2 SVGEGT come from the germline V gene. CDR3 in amino acids: CASSPGTSSYEQYF. The DNA for the CDR3 is TGTGCCAGCAGCCCTGGGACTAGCAGCTACGAGCAGTACTTC.

This clonotype was seen many times. The rearrangement joins TRBV6-5 to TRBJ2-7; D unresolved. CDR3 length equals 12 residues. V lost 6 bases and J lost 0, with 6 bases in between. Germline V CDR1 and CDR2: MNHEY, SVGAGI. In nucleotides, the CDR3 is TGTGCCAGCAGGGAGTCCTCCTACGAGCAGTACGTC. This codes for CASRESSYEQYV.

V and J are TRBV7-6 and TRBJ2-7; TRBD1 aligns across 8 bases. This CDR3 contains 15 residues. Losses at the gene ends were 3 bases for V and 4 bases for J; bases not matched to a gene: 8. Germline V gives CDR1 SGHVS, CDR2 FNYEAQ. CDR3 sequence reads: CASSLAVRGLYEQYF. In DNA form, the CDR3 reads TGTGCCAGCAGCTTGGCCGTCAGGGGGCTGTACGAGCAGTACTTC.

This chain joins TRBV7-2 and TRBJ2-1; 14 bases align to TRBD2. Per germline, CDR1 SGHTA and CDR2 FQGNSA. The CDR3 totals 16 residues. With 3 bases clipped from V and 5 bases from J, the junction kept 3 bases outside the gene matches. For the CDR3, the DNA is TGTGCCAGCAGCTTGGGGGGACTAGCGGGAGACAATGAGCAGTTCTTC. Its protein is CASSLGGLAGDNEQFF.